The rows below give T cell receptor beta chains drawn from one sample of a study of Tregs in tolerant kidney transplant recipients. Method: immunoSEQ multiplex PCR; TCRdb's copy keeps in-frame clones and lacks some. The table includes 75,000 to 100,000 clones, 93% detected once. Here the sequenced sample was CD4+ T cells from blood (PBMCs), taken 12 months after the transplant. The receptors were sampled from a human patient who received a combined kidney and bone marrow transplant. Some T cells may have originated in the graft donor. The CDR3 runs from the conserved cysteine through the conserved F or W. Fields, in order: clone size, D gene, J gene, V gene, CDR3 protein, CDR3 DNA. D genes are given only for firm matches. Clone size is shown for a subset of rows, as once, few, many or a class of expanded clone.

>NA|TRBD2|TRBJ2-1|TRBV6-5
CASSWTSGPNEQFF
TGTGCCAGCAGCTGGACTAGCGGTCCCAATGAGCAGTTCTTC
>NA|TRBD1|TRBJ1-2|TRBV30
CAWSTGEWGNYGYTF
TGTGCCTGGAGTACAGGGGAGTGGGGGAACTATGGCTACACCTTC
>NA|NA|TRBJ1-6|TRBV7-8
CASSRPGESSYNSPLHF
TGTGCCAGCAGCCGCCCGGGGGAGAGCTCCTATAATTCCCCCCTCCACTTT
>NA|TRBD2|TRBJ2-1|TRBV4-1
CASSQVRGAYNEQFF
TGCGCCAGCAGCCAAGTACGGGGGGCCTACAATGAGCAGTTCTTC
>once|TRBD2|TRBJ2-3|TRBV11-3
CASSLRTSGTDTQYF
TGTGCCAGCAGCCTAAGGACTAGCGGCACAGATACGCAGTATTTT
>NA|TRBD2|TRBJ2-7|TRBV10-3
CAISERLAGKGVEQYF
TGTGCCATCAGTGAGAGGCTAGCGGGAAAGGGAGTCGAGCAGTACTTC
>NA|NA|TRBJ1-2|TRBV19
CASSMGLRAYGYTF
TGTGCCAGTAGTATGGGACTTCGCGCCTATGGCTACACCTTC
>few|NA|TRBJ1-3|TRBV7-2
CASSLPESGNTIYF
TGTGCCAGCAGCTTGCCCGAGTCTGGAAACACCATATATTTT
>NA|NA|TRBJ1-4|TRBV28
CASSFPRGEENEKLFF
TGTGCCAGCAGTTTCCCCCGGGGGGAGGAGAATGAAAAACTGTTTTTT
>NA|TRBD1|TRBJ1-1|TRBV6-6
CASSSRQGNTEAFF
TGTGCCAGCAGTTCCCGACAGGGGAACACTGAAGCTTTCTTT
>NA|NA|TRBJ2-7|TRBV29-1
CSVGNRLTGSYEQYF
TGCAGCGTCGGCAACCGACTTACCGGCTCCTACGAGCAGTACTTC
>NA|NA|TRBJ2-7|TRBV4-3
CASSQEATYEQYF
TGCGCCAGCAGCCAAGAAGCGACCTACGAGCAGTACTTC
>NA|NA|TRBJ2-5|TRBV5-1
CASSLVTAYQETQYF
TGCGCCAGCAGCTTGGTCACAGCTTACCAAGAGACCCAGTACTTC
>NA|TRBD2|TRBJ2-5|TRBV11-3
CASSPRTSGGQPETQYF
TGTGCCAGCAGCCCGAGGACTAGCGGGGGCCAGCCGGAGACCCAGTACTTC
>NA|NA|TRBJ2-7|TRBV11-2
CASSLIQGGYEQYF
TGTGCCAGCAGCTTAATTCAGGGTGGGTACGAGCAGTACTTC
>NA|TRBD2|TRBJ2-3|TRBV29-1
CSVKSGRGDRTDTQYF
TGCAGCGTTAAGTCTGGGCGGGGGGATCGCACAGATACGCAGTATTTT
>once|NA|TRBJ2-1|TRBV11-2
CASALAQGYNEQFF
TGTGCCAGCGCCCTAGCCCAGGGGTACAATGAGCAGTTCTTC
>NA|TRBD2|TRBJ2-5|TRBV30
CAWSLRGGQTQYF
TGTGCCTGGAGTCTACGGGGGGGGCAGACCCAGTACTTC
>NA|TRBD2|TRBJ2-7|TRBV4-3
CASSQGVLAGGLYEQYF
TGCGCCAGCAGCCAAGGTGTGCTAGCGGGGGGACTCTACGAGCAGTACTTC
>NA|TRBD2|TRBJ2-1|TRBV5-1
CASSLGLTSGRVSHNEQFF
TGCGCCAGCAGCTTGGGGTTAACTAGCGGGAGGGTATCCCACAATGAGCAGTTCTTC
>NA|TRBD2|TRBJ2-1|TRBV7-2
CASSGTSPRHNEQFF
TGTGCCAGCAGCGGGACTAGTCCCCGTCACAATGAGCAGTTCTTC
>NA|NA|TRBJ2-6|TRBV6-6
CASSYENSGANVLTF
TGTGCCAGCAGTTATGAGAATTCTGGGGCCAACGTCCTGACTTTC
>NA|NA|TRBJ2-5|TRBV6-1
CASSEQGRETQYF
TGTGCCAGCAGTGAACAGGGGCGAGAGACCCAGTACTTC
>NA|TRBD1|TRBJ1-2|TRBV28
CASSSRDRGPHYYGYTF
TGTGCCAGCAGTTCGCGGGACAGGGGTCCCCATTACTATGGCTACACCTTC
>NA|NA|TRBJ1-2|TRBV19
CASSVRPEHGYTF
TGTGCCAGTAGTGTGCGCCCGGAGCATGGCTACACCTTC
>NA|TRBD2|TRBJ2-3|TRBV5-1
CASSLLGGAFTSGRITGQYF
TGCGCCAGCAGCTTGTTAGGTGGGGCTTTTACTAGCGGGAGGATCACGGGGCAGTATTTT
>NA|NA|TRBJ1-4|TRBV28
CASSLRTVWGRKLFF
TGTGCCAGCAGTCTACGGACAGTTTGGGGTAGAAAACTGTTTTTT
>NA|TRBD2|TRBJ2-7|TRBV7-8
CASSPGLARSYEQYF
TGTGCCAGCAGCCCAGGACTAGCACGGTCCTACGAGCAGTACTTC
>NA|NA|TRBJ1-6|TRBV4-3
CASSQDPPRVNSPLHF
TGCGCCAGCAGCCAAGATCCCCCCAGGGTGAATTCACCCCTCCACTTT
>few|TRBD1|TRBJ1-4|TRBV10-3
CAISESTGHEKLFF
TGTGCCATCAGTGAGTCGACAGGGCATGAAAAACTGTTTTTT
>NA|NA|TRBJ2-3|TRBV28
CASSPFRLATDTQYF
TGTGCCAGCAGCCCCTTTAGGCTAGCCACAGATACGCAGTATTTT
>NA|TRBD2|TRBJ2-7|TRBV2
CASTLAGGRYEQYF
TGTGCCAGTACTTTAGCGGGGGGTAGGTACGAGCAGTACTTC
>NA|NA|TRBJ2-1|TRBV6-6
CASKRAFNEQFF
TGTGCCAGCAAAAGAGCCTTCAATGAGCAGTTCTTC
>NA|TRBD1|TRBJ2-1|TRBV28
CASSPRTGGIYNEQFF
TGTGCCAGCAGTCCCCGGACAGGGGGCATCTACAATGAGCAGTTCTTC
>NA|TRBD1|TRBJ1-3|TRBV28
CASSPWTGRVAGNTIYF
TGTGCCAGCAGTCCTTGGACAGGCAGGGTGGCTGGAAACACCATATATTTT
>NA|TRBD1|TRBJ1-6|TRBV19
CASSRARDRLNSPLHF
TGTGCCAGTAGTCGTGCCCGGGACAGGCTTAATTCACCCCTCCACTTT
>NA|NA|TRBJ1-2|TRBV19
CASTTRTESYGYTF
TGTGCCAGTACCACCCGAACAGAAAGCTATGGCTACACCTTC
>NA|NA|TRBJ1-2|TRBV9
CASSGIEGTLANYGYTF
TGTGCCAGCAGCGGAATTGAGGGAACCCTAGCTAACTATGGCTACACCTTC
>NA|NA|TRBJ2-7|TRBV27
CASRARGLSYEQYF
TGTGCCAGCAGGGCCAGGGGCCTCTCCTACGAGCAGTACTTC
>NA|TRBD2|TRBJ2-3|TRBV11-2
CASSLGASGSTDTQYF
TGTGCCAGCAGCTTAGGGGCTAGCGGTTCCACAGATACGCAGTATTTT
>NA|NA|TRBJ1-6|TRBV19
CASSIARQNSPLHF
TGTGCCAGTAGTATAGCCAGGCAAAATTCACCCCTCCACTTT
>NA|TRBD1|TRBJ1-6|TRBV5-4
CASSLGTGAHNSPLHF
TGTGCCAGCAGCTTGGGGACAGGGGCCCATAATTCCCCCCTCCACTTT
>NA|TRBD1|TRBJ2-4|TRBV29-1
CSVPGQDIQYF
TGCAGCGTACCGGGACAGGACATTCAGTACTTC
>NA|NA|TRBJ2-1|TRBV30
CAWSVWLAGHNEQFF
TGTGCCTGGAGTGTATGGCTAGCCGGACACAATGAGCAGTTCTTC
>NA|NA|TRBJ2-1|TRBV6-1
CASSEMVSSYNEQFF
TGTGCCAGCAGTGAAATGGTTAGCTCCTACAATGAGCAGTTCTTC
>NA|NA|TRBJ1-5|TRBV18
CASSPLGGEGQPQHF
TGTGCCAGCTCACCGTTAGGGGGGGAAGGTCAGCCCCAGCATTTT
>NA|NA|TRBJ2-7|TRBV19
CASSKTGAQWYEQYF
TGTGCCAGTAGTAAAACGGGAGCCCAGTGGTACGAGCAGTACTTC
>once|NA|TRBJ1-5|TRBV7-5
CVSPNPGQYSNQPQHF
TGTGTCAGCCCCAACCCCGGACAGTATAGCAATCAGCCCCAGCATTTT
>NA|NA|TRBJ1-2|TRBV30
CAWSVRRDTGYGYTF
TGTGCCTGGAGTGTACGACGGGACACCGGCTATGGCTACACCTTC
>once|TRBD1|TRBJ2-3|TRBV4-3
CASSQGNRYGTGFTDTQYF
TGCGCCAGCAGCCAAGGAAATAGATATGGGACAGGGTTCACAGATACGCAGTATTTT
>NA|TRBD1|TRBJ1-2|TRBV30
CAWSWGQHTYGYTF
TGTGCCTGGAGTTGGGGACAGCATACTTATGGCTACACCTTC
>NA|TRBD1|TRBJ1-6|TRBV30
CAWSVPGQGYNSPLHF
TGTGCCTGGAGTGTACCGGGACAGGGGTATAATTCACCCCTCCACTTT
>NA|TRBD2|TRBJ2-5|TRBV11-1
CASSSGTSGQETQYF
TGTGCCAGCAGCTCAGGGACTAGCGGTCAAGAGACCCAGTACTTC
>NA|NA|TRBJ2-3|TRBV4-3
CASSQVRGAQYF
TGCGCCAGCAGCCAAGTCAGGGGGGCGCAGTATTTT
>NA|NA|TRBJ1-2|TRBV23-1
CASSQPNFNYGYTF
TGCGCCAGCAGTCAACCTAACTTTAACTATGGCTACACCTTC